Each of the 6 T cell receptor beta chains below was sequenced from the same sample in a study of blood T cell repertoires in COVID-19 (dated by TCRdb to 2019 to 2021). Library generation was performed with the immunoSEQ multiplex PCR assay. TCRdb holds this immuneACCESS table with in-frame rearrangements only. Some clones are missing; in checked studies, unresolved V genes explain under half, and the rest has no known cause. Counted in this sample were around 81,000 clones; roughly 86% of them appeared once. In total, the top ten clones hold 7% to 9% of the sample. The source material was peripheral blood. The origin of the receptors is a human donor in a cohort sampled during active COVID-19.

This clone has more than one count but fewer than ten. This chain connects TRBV5-1 to TRBJ1-2; D may be TRBD1 (6 bases). Germline V lookup: CDR1 SGHRS, CDR2 YFSETQ. This CDR3 has 14 amino acids. Trimming left V 4 bases short and J 7 bases short, with 17 bases between. CDR3: CASSQGFLGAGYTF. The CDR3 nucleotides read TGCGCCAGCAGCCAGGGGTTTTTGGGTGCTGGCTACACCTTC.

This chain joins TRBV20-1 and TRBJ2-7; 10 bases are shared with TRBD2. Germline V CDR1 and CDR2: DFQATT, SNEGSKA (reference sequence). Trimming cost V 3 bases and J 4 bases; bases outside gene matches: 9. This CDR3 has 15 residues. In nucleotides, the CDR3 is TGCAGTGCTAGTACTAAACTAGCGGGGAGGTACGAGCAGTACTTC. Encoded protein: CSASTKLAGRYEQYF.

This chain links TRBV2 with TRBJ2-5; 11 bases match TRBD2. V gave up 5 bases and J gave up 7 bases; unmatched junction bases: 6. The CDR3 has 14 residues. Germline V gives CDR1 SNHLY, CDR2 FYNNEI. CDR3 sequence: CASSPTSGEGTQYF. The CDR3 DNA is TGTGCCAGCAGTCCGACTAGCGGGGAGGGGACCCAGTACTTC.

The rearrangement uses TRBV4-1 and TRBJ1-2; 7 nucleotides agree with TRBD1. The V segment lost 2 bases and the J segment 11 bases; nucleotides outside the gene matches: 8. Germline assignment: CDR1 MGHRA and CDR2 YSYEKL. The CDR3 is 13 residues long. CDR3 sequence reads: CASSQKRTGLYTF. In DNA form, the CDR3 reads TGCGCCAGCAGCCAAAAACGGACAGGCTTATACACCTTC.

This clone turned up a few times. The chain's CDR3 is CAIRNDRGEKLFF. Written as DNA, the CDR3 is TGTGCCATCAGAAACGACAGGGGTGAAAAACTGTTTTTT. The chain has TRBV10-3 and TRBJ1-4, with TRBD1 matching over 8 bases. V was pared by 6 bases and J by 7 bases, with 4 bases of the junction left unmatched. Germline assignment: CDR1 ENHRY and CDR2 SYGVKD. The CDR3 length is 13 residues.

This clone appeared a few times. The chain has TRBV3-1 (or the pseudogene TRBV3-2) and TRBJ1-5; 8 bases align to TRBD1. The CDR3 is made up of 13 amino acids. Trimming at V came to 3 bases and at J to 7 bases, leaving 2 bases not matched to a gene. Germline CDR1 reads LGHDT; CDR2 reads YNNKEL (reference sequence). Here the CDR3 DNA reads TGTGCCAGCAGCCAGGACAGGGCCCAGCCCCAGCATTTT. It codes for CASSQDRAQPQHF.